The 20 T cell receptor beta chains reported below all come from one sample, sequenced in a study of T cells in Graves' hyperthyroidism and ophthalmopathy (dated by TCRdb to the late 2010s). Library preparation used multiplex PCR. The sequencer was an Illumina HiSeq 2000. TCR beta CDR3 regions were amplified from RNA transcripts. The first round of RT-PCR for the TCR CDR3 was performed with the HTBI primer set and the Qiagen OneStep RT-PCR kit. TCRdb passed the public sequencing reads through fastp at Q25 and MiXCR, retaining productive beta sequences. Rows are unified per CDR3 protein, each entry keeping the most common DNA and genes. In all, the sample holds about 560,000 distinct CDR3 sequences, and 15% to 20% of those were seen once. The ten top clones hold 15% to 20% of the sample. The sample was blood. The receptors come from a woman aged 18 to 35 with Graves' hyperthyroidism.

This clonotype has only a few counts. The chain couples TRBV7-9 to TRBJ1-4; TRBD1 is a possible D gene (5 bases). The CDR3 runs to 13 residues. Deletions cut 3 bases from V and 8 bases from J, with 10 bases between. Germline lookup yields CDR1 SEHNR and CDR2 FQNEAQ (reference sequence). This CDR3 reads CASSLLGGEKLFF. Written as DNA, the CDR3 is TGTGCCAGCAGCTTGCTGGGGGGAGAAAAACTGTTTTTT.

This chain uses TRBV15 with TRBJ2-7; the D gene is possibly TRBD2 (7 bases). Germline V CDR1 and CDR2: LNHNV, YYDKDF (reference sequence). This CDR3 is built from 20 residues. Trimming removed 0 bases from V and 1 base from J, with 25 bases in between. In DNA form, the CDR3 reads TGTGCCACCAGCAGAGATTTAGGGGGGGGAGGTGTAAAGAGGTCCTACGAGCAGTACTTC. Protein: CATSRDLGGGGVKRSYEQYF.

In nucleotides, the CDR3 is TGTGCCAGCAGTGGAACAGGGATGCGCTCCTACGAGCAGTACTTC. This gives the protein CASSGTGMRSYEQYF. V gene TRBV25-1 combines with J gene TRBJ2-7, with a possible D match to TRBD1 (6 bases). V gave up 4 bases and J gave up 0 bases, with 13 bases separating them. Germline V gene sequence: CDR1 MGHDK, CDR2 SYGVNS. This CDR3 is built from 15 residues.

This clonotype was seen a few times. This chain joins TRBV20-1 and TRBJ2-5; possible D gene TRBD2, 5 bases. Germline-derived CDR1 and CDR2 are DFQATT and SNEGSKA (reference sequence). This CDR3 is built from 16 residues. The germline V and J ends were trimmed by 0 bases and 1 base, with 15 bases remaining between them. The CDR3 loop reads CSARDGLSGPQETQYF. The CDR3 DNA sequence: TGCAGTGCTAGAGATGGGTTGAGCGGACCCCAAGAGACCCAGTACTTC.

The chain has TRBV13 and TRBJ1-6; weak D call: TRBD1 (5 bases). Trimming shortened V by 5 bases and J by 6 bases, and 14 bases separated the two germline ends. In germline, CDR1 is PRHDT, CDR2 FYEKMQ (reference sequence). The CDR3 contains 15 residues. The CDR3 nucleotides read TGTGCCAGCAGCGGGAGCGGGGCAGCTAATTCACCCCTCCACTTT. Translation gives CASSGSGAANSPLHF.

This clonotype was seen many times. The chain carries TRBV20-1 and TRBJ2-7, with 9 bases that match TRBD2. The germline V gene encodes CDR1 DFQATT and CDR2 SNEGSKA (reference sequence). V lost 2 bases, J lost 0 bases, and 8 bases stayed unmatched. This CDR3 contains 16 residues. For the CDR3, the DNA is TGCAGTGCTAGATCCCGGACTAGCGTCAGCTCCTACGAGCAGTACTTC. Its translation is CSARSRTSVSSYEQYF.

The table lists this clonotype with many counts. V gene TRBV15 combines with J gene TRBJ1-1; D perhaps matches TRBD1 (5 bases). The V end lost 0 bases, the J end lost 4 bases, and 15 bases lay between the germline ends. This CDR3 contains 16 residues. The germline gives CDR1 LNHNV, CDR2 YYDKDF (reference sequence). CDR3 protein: CATSRDWGGEGTEAFF. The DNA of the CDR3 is TGTGCCACCAGCAGAGATTGGGGGGGTGAGGGCACTGAAGCTTTCTTT. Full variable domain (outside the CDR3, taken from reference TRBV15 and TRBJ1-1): DAMVIQNPRYQVTQFGKPVTLSCSQTLNHNVMYWYQQKSSQAPKLLFHYYDKDFNNEADTPDNFQSRRPNTSFCFLDIRSPGLGDTAMYLCATSRDWGGEGTEAFFGQGTRLTVV.

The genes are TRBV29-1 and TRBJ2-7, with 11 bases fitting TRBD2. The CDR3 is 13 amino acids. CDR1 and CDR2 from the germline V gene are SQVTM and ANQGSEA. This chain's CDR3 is CSGGGLAVYEQYF. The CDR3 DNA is TGCAGTGGAGGGGGACTAGCGGTCTACGAGCAGTACTTC.

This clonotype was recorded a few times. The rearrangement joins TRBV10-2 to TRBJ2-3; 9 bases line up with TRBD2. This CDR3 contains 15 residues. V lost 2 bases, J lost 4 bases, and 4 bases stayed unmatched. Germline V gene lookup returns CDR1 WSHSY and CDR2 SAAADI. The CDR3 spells CASSERSGRSDTQYF. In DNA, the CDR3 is TGCGCCAGCAGTGAGCGTAGCGGGAGATCAGATACGCAGTATTTT.

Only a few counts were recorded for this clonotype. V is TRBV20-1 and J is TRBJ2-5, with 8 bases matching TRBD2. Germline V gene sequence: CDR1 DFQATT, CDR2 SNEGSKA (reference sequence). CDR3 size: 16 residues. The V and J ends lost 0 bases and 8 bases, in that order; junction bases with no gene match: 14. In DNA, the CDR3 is TGCAGTGCTAGAGATATAAGGCGGGGGGCCGCCGGAACCCAGTACTTC. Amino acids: CSARDIRRGAAGTQYF.

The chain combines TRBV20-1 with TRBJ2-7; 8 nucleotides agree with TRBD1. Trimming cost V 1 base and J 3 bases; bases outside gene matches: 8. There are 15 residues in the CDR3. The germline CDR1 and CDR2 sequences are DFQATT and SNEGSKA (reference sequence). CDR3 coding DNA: TGCAGTGCTAGAGGGGATGCAGGGGGCGGCTACGAGCAGTACTTC. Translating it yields CSARGDAGGGYEQYF.

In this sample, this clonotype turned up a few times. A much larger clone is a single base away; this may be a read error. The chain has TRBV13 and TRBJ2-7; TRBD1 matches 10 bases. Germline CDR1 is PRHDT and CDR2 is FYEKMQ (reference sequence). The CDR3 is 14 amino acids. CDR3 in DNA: TGTGCCAGCAGCCCTCGGGACAGGGGATTCGAGCGGTACTTC. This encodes CASSPRDRGFERYF.

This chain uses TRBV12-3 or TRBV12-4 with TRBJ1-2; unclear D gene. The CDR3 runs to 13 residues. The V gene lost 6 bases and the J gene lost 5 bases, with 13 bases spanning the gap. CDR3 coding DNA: TGTGCCAGCAGATCGAATGGAGGGTATGGCTACACCTTC. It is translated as CASRSNGGYGYTF.

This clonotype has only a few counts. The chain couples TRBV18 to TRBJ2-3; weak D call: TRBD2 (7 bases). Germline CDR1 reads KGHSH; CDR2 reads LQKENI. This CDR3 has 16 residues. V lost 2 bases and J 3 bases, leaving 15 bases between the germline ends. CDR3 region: CASSPGGGSWTDTQYF. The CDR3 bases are TGTGCCAGCTCACCAGGGGGGGGCTCGTGGACAGATACGCAGTATTTT. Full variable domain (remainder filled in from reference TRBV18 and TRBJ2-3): NAGVMQNPRHLVRRRGQEARLRCSPMKGHSHVYWYRQLPEEGLKFMVYLQKENIIDESGMPKERFSAEFPKEGPSILRIQQVVRGDSAAYFCASSPGGGSWTDTQYFGPGTRLTVL.

CDR3 coding DNA: TGTGCCAGCAGTGAAGATAAGGGTTGGTCCTACGAGCAGTACTTC. This gives the protein CASSEDKGWSYEQYF. The chain couples TRBV25-1 to TRBJ2-7; D unresolved. Deletions cut 2 bases from V and 1 base from J, with 12 bases between. The CDR3 is made up of 15 amino acids. Germline-derived CDR1 and CDR2 are MGHDK and SYGVNS.

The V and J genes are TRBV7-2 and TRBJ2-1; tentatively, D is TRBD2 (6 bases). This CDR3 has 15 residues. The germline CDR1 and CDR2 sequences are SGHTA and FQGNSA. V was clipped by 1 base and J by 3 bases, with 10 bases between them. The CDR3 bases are TGTGCCAGCAGCTTAGAATCTAGCGACTACAATGAGCAGTTCTTC. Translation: CASSLESSDYNEQFF. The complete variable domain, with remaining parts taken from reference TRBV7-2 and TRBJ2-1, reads GAGVSQSPSNKVTEKGKDVELRCDPISGHTALYWYRQSLGQGLEFLIYFQGNSAPDKSGLPSDRFSAERTGGSVSTLTIQRTQQEDSAVYLCASSLESSDYNEQFFGPGTRLTVL.

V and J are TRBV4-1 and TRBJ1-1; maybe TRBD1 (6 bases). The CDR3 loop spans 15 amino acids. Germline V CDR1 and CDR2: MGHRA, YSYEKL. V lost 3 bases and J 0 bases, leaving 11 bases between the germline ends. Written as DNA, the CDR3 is TGCGCCAGCAGCCATCTACAGGGATTGAACACTGAAGCTTTCTTT. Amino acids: CASSHLQGLNTEAFF.

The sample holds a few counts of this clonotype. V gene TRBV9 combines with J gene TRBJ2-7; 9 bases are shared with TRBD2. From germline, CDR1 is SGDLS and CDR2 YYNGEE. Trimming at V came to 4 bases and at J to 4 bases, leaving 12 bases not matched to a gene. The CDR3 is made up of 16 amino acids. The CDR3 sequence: CASSPTGLAGLYEQYF. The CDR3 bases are TGTGCCAGCAGCCCGACGGGCCTAGCGGGACTTTACGAGCAGTACTTC.

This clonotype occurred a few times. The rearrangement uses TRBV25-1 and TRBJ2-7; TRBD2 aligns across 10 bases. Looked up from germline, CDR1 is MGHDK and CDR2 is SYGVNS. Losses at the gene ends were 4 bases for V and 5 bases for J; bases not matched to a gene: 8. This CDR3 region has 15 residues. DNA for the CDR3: TGTGCCAGCAGTGCCAGCGGGAGGGGTTCCCACGAGCAGTACTTC. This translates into CASSASGRGSHEQYF.

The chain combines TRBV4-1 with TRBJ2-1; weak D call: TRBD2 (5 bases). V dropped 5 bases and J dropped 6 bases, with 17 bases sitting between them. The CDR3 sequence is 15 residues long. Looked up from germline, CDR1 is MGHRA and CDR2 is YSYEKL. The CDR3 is CASSTPRYEGNEQFF. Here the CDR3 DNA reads TGCGCCAGCAGCACACCAAGATACGAGGGCAATGAGCAGTTCTTC.